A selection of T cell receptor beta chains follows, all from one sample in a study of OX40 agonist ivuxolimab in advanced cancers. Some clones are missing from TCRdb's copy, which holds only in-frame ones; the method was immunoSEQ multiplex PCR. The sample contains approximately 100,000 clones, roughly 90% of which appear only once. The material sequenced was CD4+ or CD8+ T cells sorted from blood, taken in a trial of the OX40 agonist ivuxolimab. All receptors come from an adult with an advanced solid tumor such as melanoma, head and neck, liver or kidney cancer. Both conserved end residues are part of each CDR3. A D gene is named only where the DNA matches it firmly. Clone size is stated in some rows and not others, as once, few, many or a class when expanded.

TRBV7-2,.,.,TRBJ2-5,CASSPQAGGTQYF,TGTGCCAGCAGCCCACAGGCGGGTGGGACCCAGTACTTC
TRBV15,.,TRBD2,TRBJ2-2,CATSRDVAGVGTGELFF,TGTGCCACCAGCAGAGATGTAGCGGGAGTAGGTACCGGGGAGCTGTTTTTT
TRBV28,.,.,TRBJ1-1,CASSPPQGSTEAFF,TGTGCCAGCAGTCCACCACAGGGTTCCACTGAAGCTTTCTTT
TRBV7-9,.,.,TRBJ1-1,CASRYRSNTEAFF,TGTGCCAGCAGGTACAGGTCGAACACTGAAGCTTTCTTT
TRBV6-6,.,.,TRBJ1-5,CASSYSAYSNQPQHF,TGTGCCAGCAGTTACTCTGCCTATAGCAATCAGCCCCAGCATTTT
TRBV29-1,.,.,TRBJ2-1,CSSTFSYNEQFF,TGCAGCAGTACTTTTTCCTACAATGAGCAGTTCTTC
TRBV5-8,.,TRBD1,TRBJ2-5,CATARTGDYSGTQYF,TGTGCCACCGCGAGGACAGGGGATTATTCCGGGACCCAGTACTTC
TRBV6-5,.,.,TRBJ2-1,CASSYRDFYNEQFF,TGTGCCAGCAGTTACAGGGATTTCTACAATGAGCAGTTCTTC
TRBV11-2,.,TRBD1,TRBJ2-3,CASSFMAGQGADTQYF,TGTGCCAGCAGCTTTATGGCCGGACAGGGGGCAGATACGCAGTATTTT
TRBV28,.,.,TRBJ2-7,CASIQDRGSGEQYF,TGTGCCAGCATACAAGACAGAGGCTCGGGGGAGCAGTACTTC
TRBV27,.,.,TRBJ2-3,CASSLGGAGTDTQYF,TGTGCCAGCAGTTTAGGCGGGGCAGGCACAGATACGCAGTATTTT
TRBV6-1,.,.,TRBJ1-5,CASSGRGLNQPQHF,TGTGCCAGCAGTGGCAGGGGATTGAATCAGCCCCAGCATTTT
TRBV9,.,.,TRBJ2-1,CASSVASSLSNEQFF,TGTGCCAGCAGCGTAGCTAGCAGCCTAAGCAATGAGCAGTTCTTC
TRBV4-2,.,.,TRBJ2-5,CASSQDQDFQETQYF,TGTGCCAGCAGCCAAGATCAAGACTTTCAAGAGACCCAGTACTTC
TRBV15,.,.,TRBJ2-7,CATSRVLGPGREQYF,TGTGCCACCAGCAGAGTCCTCGGGCCAGGCCGCGAGCAGTACTTC
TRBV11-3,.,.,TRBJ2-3,CASSLGGPADTQYF,TGTGCCAGCAGCTTAGGCGGGCCGGCAGATACGCAGTATTTT
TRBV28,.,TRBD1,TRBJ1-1,CASEPGQGNFAEAFF,TGTGCCAGCGAACCGGGACAGGGGAATTTCGCTGAAGCTTTCTTT
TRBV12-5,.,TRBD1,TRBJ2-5,CASGLTDRGRKETQYF,TGTGCTAGTGGTTTGACGGACAGGGGGCGCAAAGAGACCCAGTACTTC
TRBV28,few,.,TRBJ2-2,CASSLRGLSNTGELFF,TGTGCCAGCAGTTTACGGGGACTCTCGAACACCGGGGAGCTGTTTTTT
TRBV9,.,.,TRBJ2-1,CASSVGLASYNEQFF,TGTGCCAGCAGCGTAGGTCTAGCCTCCTACAATGAGCAGTTCTTC
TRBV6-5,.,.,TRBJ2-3,CASRRLLGTDTQYF,TGTGCCAGCAGAAGACTCTTAGGGACAGATACGCAGTATTTT
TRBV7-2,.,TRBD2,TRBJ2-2,CASSFTTLGLAGATGELFF,TGTGCCAGCAGCTTCACCACCCTGGGGCTAGCGGGAGCTACCGGGGAGCTGTTTTTT
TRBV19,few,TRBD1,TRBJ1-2,CASSRDRGYYGYTF,TGTGCCAGTAGCAGGGACAGGGGGTACTATGGCTACACCTTC
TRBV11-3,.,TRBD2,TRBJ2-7,CASSLRAGAFYEQYF,TGTGCCAGCAGCTTAAGAGCGGGAGCCTTCTACGAGCAGTACTTC
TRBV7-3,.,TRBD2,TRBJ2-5,CASSNSGRSGGETQYF,TGTGCCAGCAGCAATAGCGGGAGGTCGGGAGGAGAGACCCAGTACTTC
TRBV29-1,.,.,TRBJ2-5,CSVGSGARGTQYF,TGCAGCGTTGGTAGCGGCGCTAGGGGGACCCAGTACTTC
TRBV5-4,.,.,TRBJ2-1,CASSPVDGEQFF,TGTGCCAGCAGCCCTGTAGACGGGGAGCAGTTCTTC
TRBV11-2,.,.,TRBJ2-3,CASSSYSGTSTDTQYF,TGTGCCAGCAGCTCGTATAGCGGAACTAGCACAGATACGCAGTATTTT
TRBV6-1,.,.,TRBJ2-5,CASSAPGVETQYF,TGTGCCAGCAGTGCTCCAGGGGTAGAGACCCAGTACTTC
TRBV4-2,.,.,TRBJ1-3,CASSQLDGNPSSGNTIYF,TGTGCCAGCAGCCAACTGGACGGCAACCCGAGCTCTGGAAACACCATATATTTT
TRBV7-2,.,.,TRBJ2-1,CASTPDGLGRYNEQFF,TGTGCCAGCACCCCCGACGGTCTGGGGAGGTACAATGAGCAGTTCTTC
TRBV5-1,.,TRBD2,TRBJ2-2,CASSLRLADTGELFF,TGCGCCAGCAGCTTGAGACTAGCGGACACCGGGGAGCTGTTTTTT
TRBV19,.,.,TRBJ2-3,CASRGGKVTDTQYF,TGTGCCAGTAGGGGCGGGAAAGTAACAGATACGCAGTATTTT